The 18 T cell receptor beta chains listed next were all sequenced from one sample in a study of siplizumab effects on memory and regulatory T cells. Libraries were prepared by immunoSEQ multiplex PCR; TCRdb keeps only in-frame clonotypes and omits some of them. The sample shows around 87,000 clones, approximately 90% of them seen only once. The specimen was CD4+ T cells sorted from blood. These receptors originate from a human donor in good health.

J is TRBJ2-4 and V is TRBV6-4, with a weak D call TRBD1 (5 bases). The V end lost 6 bases, the J end lost 4 bases, and 16 bases lay between the germline ends. Germline CDR1 and CDR2: MRHNA and SNTAGT. The CDR3 runs 15 residues. CDR3 sequence reads: CASSRALGAKNIQYF. CDR3 in DNA: TGTGCCAGCAGCCGGGCATTAGGGGCGAAAAACATTCAGTACTTC.

Points on this clone: The same CDR3 can be traced to other DNA sequences in this sample. The chain couples TRBV30 to TRBJ1-5, with 8 nucleotides matching TRBD1. The CDR3 spans 13 residues. Trimming took 2 bases from V and 6 from J; bases not matched to a gene: 3. Germline CDR1 GTSNPN, CDR2 SVGIG (reference sequence). CDR3 region: CAWSPGGGQPQHF. CDR3 nucleotides: TGTGCCTGGAGTCCAGGGGGCGGTCAGCCCCAGCATTTT.

The chain recombines TRBV11-2 with TRBJ2-7; D unclear. V gave up 7 bases and J gave up 3 bases, with 19 bases separating them. The CDR3 has 15 residues. CDR1 is SGHAT and CDR2 is FQNNGV in the germline V gene. The CDR3 spells CASTLTTLTNYEQYF. For the CDR3, the DNA is TGTGCCAGCACCTTGACCACTCTAACCAACTACGAGCAGTACTTC.

The rearrangement joins TRBV6-5 to TRBJ2-7; 7 bases line up with TRBD2. The germline V gene has CDR1 MNHEY and CDR2 SVGAGI. There are 14 residues in the CDR3. J lost 3 bases, V lost 8 bases, and 10 bases had no gene match. In DNA, the CDR3 is TGTGCCAGCGGGAGTAGCGGGCCCCACTACGAGCAGTACTTC. Its translation is CASGSSGPHYEQYF.

This clone has only one observation. V is TRBV10-1 and J is TRBJ2-7; TRBD1 or TRBD2 may be the D gene (7 bases each). The CDR3 contains 14 residues. Germline V gene lookup returns CDR1 WNHNN and CDR2 SYGVQD (reference sequence). V lost 3 bases and J lost 7, with 16 bases in between. The chain's CDR3 is CASSDTSGGGEQYF. CDR3 DNA sequence: TGCGCCAGCAGTGACACGTCAGGGGGAGGGGAGCAGTACTTC.

The gene calls are TRBV28 and TRBJ1-4, with D possibly TRBD1 on 5 matching bases. The CDR3 loop spans 15 amino acids. Between the trimmed V and J ends, which lost 7 bases and 0 bases, there was a span of 12 bases. Germline V gene sequence: CDR1 MDHEN, CDR2 SYDVKM. In DNA form, the CDR3 reads TGTGCCAGCACCCCGGGGCCCACAACTAATGAAAAACTGTTTTTT. Its translation: CASTPGPTTNEKLFF.

The chain carries TRBV19 and TRBJ2-7; 13 bases are a match to TRBD2. The V gene end was trimmed by 5 bases and the J gene end by 0 bases; junction bases not matched to a gene: 19. The CDR3 is 21 amino acids. The germline gives CDR1 LNHDA, CDR2 SQIVND (reference sequence). The chain's CDR3 is CASSQGLAGIDFASLSYEQYF. The CDR3 nucleotides are TGTGCCAGTAGTCAGGGACTAGCGGGAATCGATTTTGCCTCACTCTCCTACGAGCAGTACTTC.

The chain couples TRBV30 to TRBJ2-7; the match to TRBD2 covers 7 bases. The J segment lost 2 bases and the V segment lost 0 bases, leaving 7 bases of the junction unmatched. Germline V gene sequence: CDR1 GTSNPN, CDR2 SVGIG (reference sequence). The CDR3 sequence is 15 residues long. The CDR3 sequence: CAWSVPGGFTYEQYF. The CDR3 DNA is TGTGCCTGGAGTGTACCGGGAGGATTCACCTACGAGCAGTACTTC.

V gene TRBV18 combines with J gene TRBJ1-4, with D possibly matching TRBD1 (5 bases). The CDR3 is 14 amino acids. V was cut by 3 bases and J by 7 bases, with 12 bases left in between. Per germline, CDR1 KGHSH and CDR2 LQKENI. CDR3 bases: TGTGCCAGCTCACCCCCGTCGGGGCGTGAAAAACTGTTTTTT. This translates into CASSPPSGREKLFF.

J is TRBJ2-1 and V is TRBV20-1; TRBD1 matches 7 bases. There are 11 residues in the CDR3. Germline CDR1 reads DFQATT; CDR2 reads SNEGSKA (reference sequence). V lost 3 bases and J lost 10; bases outside the gene matches: 3. DNA for the CDR3: TGCAGTGCTAGTGCACAGGGGGAGCAGTTCTTC. Residues: CSASAQGEQFF.

V gene TRBV25-1 combines with J gene TRBJ2-7; the match to TRBD1 covers 7 bases. Looked up from germline, CDR1 is MGHDK and CDR2 is SYGVNS. Losses at the gene ends were 5 bases for V and 3 bases for J; bases not matched to a gene: 13. CDR3 length: 16 amino acids. The CDR3 loop is CASSPPAGQERYEQYF. The CDR3 region has the DNA TGTGCCAGCAGTCCCCCGGCCGGACAGGAGCGCTACGAGCAGTACTTC.

The chain couples TRBV7-2 to TRBJ1-5; 12 bases agree with TRBD1. CDR1 and CDR2 from the germline V gene are SGHTA and FQGNSA. The CDR3 extends over 17 amino acids. Trimming cost V 5 bases and J 5 bases; bases outside gene matches: 10. Here the CDR3 reads CASSPQGTGGFHQPQHF. The CDR3 DNA reads TGTGCCAGCAGCCCACAAGGGACAGGGGGCTTCCATCAGCCCCAGCATTTT.

The chain carries TRBV6-1 and TRBJ1-2; D is perhaps TRBD1 (5 bases). The CDR3 loop spans 16 amino acids. The V gene's germline CDR1 is MNHNS and CDR2 SASEGT. V shed 4 bases and J shed 2 bases, with 17 bases lying between them. In nucleotides, the CDR3 is TGTGCCAGCAGTGGATACCCAGGGTCCGGGAACTATGGCTACACCTTC. Its protein product is CASSGYPGSGNYGYTF.

The gene calls are TRBV10-3 and TRBJ2-3; no firm D call. The CDR3 covers 12 residues. Germline-derived CDR1 and CDR2 are ENHRY and SYGVKD. Trimming removed 5 bases from V and 5 bases from J, with 8 bases in between. CDR3 sequence (DNA): TGTGCCATCAGTCGAGGCAAAGATACGCAGTATTTT. Its translation is CAISRGKDTQYF.

The J gene is TRBJ1-1, the V gene TRBV7-8, with a weak D call TRBD1 (5 bases). The germline V gene has CDR1 SGHVS and CDR2 FQNEAQ. Trimming stripped 1 base from V and 4 bases from J, with 13 bases between. The CDR3 has 15 residues. CDR3 in amino acids: CASSLGGGRPTEAFF. The CDR3 bases are TGTGCCAGCAGCTTAGGGGGGGGGAGACCCACTGAAGCTTTCTTT.

V usage is TRBV2 and J usage is TRBJ2-2; D call uncertain. This CDR3 spans 14 amino acids. V shed 3 bases and J shed 7 bases, with 12 bases lying between them. Germline CDR1 is SNHLY and CDR2 is FYNNEI. DNA for the CDR3: TGTGCCAGCAGTGATAACGATTTGGGCGGGGAGCTGTTTTTT. Its protein product is CASSDNDLGGELFF.

The V and J genes are TRBV2 and TRBJ1-1; D possibly corresponds to TRBD1 (5 bases). CDR1 and CDR2 (germline): SNHLY, FYNNEI. Trimming cost V 8 bases and J 11 bases, with 15 bases left between them. The CDR3 contains 11 residues. The CDR3 protein is CASRDFITAFF. The CDR3 bases are TGTGCCAGCCGGGACTTCATAACGGCTTTCTTT.

This clone was observed a handful of times. This chain uses TRBV4-1 with TRBJ2-1, with D unclear. Germline V gene lookup returns CDR1 MGHRA and CDR2 YSYEKL. Between the trimmed V and J ends, which lost 0 bases and 4 bases, there was a span of 16 bases. The CDR3 sequence is 17 residues long. The CDR3 here is CASSQERVSSEYNEQFF. The DNA of the CDR3 is TGCGCCAGCAGCCAAGAACGTGTGAGCAGCGAGTACAATGAGCAGTTCTTC.